These 10 T cell receptor beta chains came from one sample sequenced in a study of blood T cell repertoires in COVID-19. Produced via immunoSEQ multiplex PCR; TCRdb's table is partial and in-frame only. This repertoire shows about 260,000 clones, more than 75% found once; its top ten account for roughly 5%. Sequencing was carried out using peripheral blood. The receptors were sampled from a woman in her sixties or seventies with COVID-19, enrolled during active disease.

V gene TRBV27 combines with J gene TRBJ2-5, with 8 bases aligning to TRBD2. With V trimmed by 5 bases and J by 5 bases, 10 bases remained unmatched. Germline loops: CDR1 MNHEY, CDR2 SMNVEV (reference sequence). The CDR3 contains 15 residues. In DNA form, the CDR3 reads TGTGCCAGCAGTCCAATCGCGGGAGGAATGGAGACCCAGTACTTC. It codes for CASSPIAGGMETQYF.

The chain uses TRBV27 and TRBJ1-6; 7 bases map to TRBD1. CDR1 is MNHEY and CDR2 is SMNVEV in the germline V gene (reference sequence). V gave up 5 bases and J gave up 9 bases; unmatched junction bases: 10. The CDR3 is made up of 15 amino acids. The CDR3 loop reads CASSISQGGVSPLHF. DNA for the CDR3: TGTGCCAGCAGTATCTCTCAGGGGGGCGTTTCACCCCTCCACTTT.

This clone has just a few counts. J is TRBJ2-1 and V is TRBV14; TRBD2 matches 13 bases. Looked up from germline, CDR1 is SGHDN and CDR2 is FVKESK. With V trimmed by 3 bases and J by 1 base, 3 bases remained unmatched. The CDR3 contains 17 residues. The CDR3, as DNA: TGTGCCAGCAGCCACGGACTAGCGGGAGAGTCCTACAATGAGCAGTTCTTC. Protein product: CASSHGLAGESYNEQFF.

V usage is TRBV28 and J usage is TRBJ1-2; 8 bases map to TRBD1. The germline CDR1 and CDR2 sequences are MDHEN and SYDVKM. Germline trimming cut 7 bases from V and 7 bases from J; bases unmatched to any gene: 8. The CDR3 covers 13 residues. The CDR3 here is CASIQGAVGGYTF. DNA for the CDR3: TGTGCCAGCATCCAGGGGGCAGTCGGTGGCTACACCTTC.

The rearrangement uses TRBV12-3 or TRBV12-4 and TRBJ1-1, with 10 positions matching TRBD1. The CDR3 runs 13 residues. With 10 bases clipped from V and 4 bases from J, the junction kept 6 bases outside the gene matches. CDR3 residues: CAIRGTGATEAFF. The CDR3 region has the DNA TGTGCCATACGGGGGACAGGGGCCACTGAAGCTTTCTTT.

This clone was seen a single time. The rearrangement uses TRBV5-1 and TRBJ1-1; 8 nucleotides match TRBD1. V gave up 3 bases and J gave up 5 bases; unmatched junction bases: 6. Germline V gene data show CDR1 as SGHRS and CDR2 as YFSETQ. The CDR3 covers 14 residues. The CDR3 region has the DNA TGCGCCAGCAGCTCCACAGGGGGAGGGACTGAAGCTTTCTTT. This gives the protein CASSSTGGGTEAFF.

The sample holds a few counts of this clone. The chain is built from TRBV5-4 and TRBJ2-7, with 14 bases matching TRBD2. V lost 3 bases to trimming and J lost 3 bases; unmatched junction nucleotides: 8. Germline CDR1 is SGHNT and CDR2 is YYREEE (reference sequence). CDR3 length: 17 amino acids. The CDR3 DNA is TGTGCCAGCAGCTCCCCGGGACTAGCGGGAGTAATCTACGAGCAGTACTTC. Translating gives CASSSPGLAGVIYEQYF.

A single count supports this clone. The chain uses TRBV25-1 and TRBJ1-5; 9 bases map to TRBD1. Germline CDR1 MGHDK, CDR2 SYGVNS. This CDR3 has 16 amino acids. V was pared by 8 bases and J by 7 bases, with 15 bases of the junction left unmatched. The CDR3 loop reads CASQRLDRGVHQPQHF. The CDR3 bases are TGTGCCAGCCAAAGACTTGACAGGGGGGTACACCAGCCCCAGCATTTT. Full variable domain (remainder filled in from reference TRBV25-1 and TRBJ1-5): EADIYQTPRYLVIGTGKKITLECSQTMGHDKMYWYQQDPGMELHLIHYSYGVNSTEKGDLSSESTVSRIRTEHFPLTLESARPSHTSQYLCASQRLDRGVHQPQHFGDGTRLSIL.

The chain is built from TRBV19 and TRBJ2-3; maybe TRBD2 (5 bases). Germline V gives CDR1 LNHDA, CDR2 SQIVND (reference sequence). V was cut by 5 bases and J by 4 bases, with 13 bases left in between. There are 14 residues in the CDR3. The CDR3: CASSGRTRADTQYF. The CDR3 nucleotides are TGTGCCAGTAGTGGGCGGACGCGGGCAGATACGCAGTATTTT. Using reference TRBV19 and TRBJ2-3 for the parts outside the CDR3, the full variable domain is DGGITQSPKYLFRKEGQNVTLSCEQNLNHDAMYWYRQDPGQGLRLIYYSQIVNDFQKGDIAEGYSVSREKKESFPLTVTSAQKNPTAFYLCASSGRTRADTQYFGPGTRLTVL.

This clone was found once. The chain uses TRBV27 and TRBJ2-6, with D possibly matching TRBD2 (5 bases). The CDR3 consists of 15 residues. Trimming cost V 6 bases and J 2 bases, with 11 bases left between them. From germline, CDR1 is MNHEY and CDR2 SMNVEV (reference sequence). CDR3: CASSTGLAGANVLTF. For the CDR3, the DNA is TGTGCCAGCAGCACCGGACTGGCTGGGGCCAACGTCCTGACTTTC. Full variable domain (outside the CDR3, taken from reference TRBV27 and TRBJ2-6): EAQVTQNPRYLITVTGKKLTVTCSQNMNHEYMSWYRQDPGLGLRQIYYSMNVEVTDKGDVPEGYKVSRKEKRNFPLILESPSPNQTSLYFCASSTGLAGANVLTFGAGSRLTVL.